Detailed here is one T cell receptor (beta chain). This record comes from a study of brain metastases from non-small cell lung cancer. This table comes from immunoSEQ multiplex PCR, and its TCRdb copy is limited to in-frame clones, with some not included. The table records about 740 clones, around 80% of them present only once. This receptor was taken from a donor aged 40 or older with non-small cell lung cancer. Specimen: primary lung tumor tissue.

Here the CDR3 reads CASSQELGFYNEQFF. DNA for the CDR3: TGTGCCAGCAGCCAAGAACTAGGGTTCTACAATGAGCAGTTCTTC. The chain employs TRBV3-1 (or the pseudogene TRBV3-2) and TRBJ2-1, with a weak D call TRBD2 (5 bases). Deletions cut 0 bases from V and 3 bases from J, with 9 bases between. Germline-derived CDR1 and CDR2 are LGHDT and YNNKEL (reference sequence). CDR3 length: 15 residues.